This T cell receptor beta chain was retrieved from a study of blood T cell repertoires in COVID-19. Study in general: COVID-19 samples, acute and convalescent, were from the United States, Italy and Spain. Sources were T cells, B-cell-depleted T cells, or PBMCs; the material itself was cDNA or gDNA.

This clone was detected many times. The CDR3 is 16 residues long. Germline CDR1 reads WNHNN; CDR2 reads SYGVQD (reference sequence). V lost 3 bases and J 4 bases, leaving 18 bases between the germline ends. Only in-frame clones appear in the TCRdb table, and some are missing; sequencing was by immunoSEQ multiplex PCR. In the table there are about 50,000 clones, 85% of which are singletons. V gene TRBV10-1 combines with J gene TRBJ1-2; D might be TRBD1 (6 bases). Material for sequencing was peripheral blood. The TCR was taken from an older woman with acute or convalescent COVID-19. The CDR3 region has the DNA TGCGCCAGCAGTGATCATCTCTACAGGGCGGGCTATGGCTACACCTTC. As protein: CASSDHLYRAGYGYTF.